The rows below give T cell receptor beta chains drawn from one sample of a study of beta chain features in type 1 diabetes. Some clones are missing from TCRdb's copy, which holds only in-frame ones; the method was immunoSEQ multiplex PCR. The sample lists around 250,000 clones, roughly an eighth occurring once. Sequencing was performed on naive CD4+ T cells from blood. The receptors come from a young man with type 1 diabetes. CDR3s include the opening cysteine and the closing phenylalanine or tryptophan. A D gene is named only where the DNA matches it firmly. Some rows mark clone size as missing; the rest say once, few, many or name a class of expanded clone.

size	J	D	V	CDR3	DNA
few	TRBJ1-4	TRBD1	TRBV18	CASSPGTGDEKLFF	TGTGCCAGCTCACCCGGGACAGGGGATGAAAAACTGTTTTTT
few	TRBJ2-5	NA	TRBV11-1	CASATFAEGETQYF	TGTGCCAGCGCCACCTTTGCGGAGGGAGAGACCCAGTACTTC
NA	TRBJ2-1	TRBD2	TRBV28	CASSLGASGGREQFF	TGTGCCAGCAGTTTAGGGGCTAGCGGGGGACGTGAGCAGTTCTTC
NA	TRBJ2-7	NA	TRBV7-2	CASSVLQGYYEQYF	TGTGCCAGCAGCGTGTTACAGGGATACTACGAGCAGTACTTC
NA	TRBJ2-7	TRBD2	TRBV5-1	CASSPGLAGESEQYF	TGCGCCAGCAGCCCGGGACTAGCGGGAGAGAGCGAGCAGTACTTC
few	TRBJ2-4	NA	TRBV27	CASSFVIRGRVSKNIQYF	TGTGCCAGCAGTTTTGTCATTCGAGGGCGCGTATCCAAAAACATTCAGTACTTC
NA	TRBJ2-5	TRBD2	TRBV7-2	CASSPPTSRETQYF	TGTGCCAGCAGCCCTCCGACTAGCCGGGAGACCCAGTACTTC
NA	TRBJ2-3	NA	TRBV19	CASSQAGYTQYF	TGTGCCAGTAGTCAGGCCGGATATACGCAGTATTTT
few	TRBJ2-2	NA	TRBV2	CASRTAPGTGELFF	TGTGCCAGCAGAACAGCCCCCGGTACCGGGGAGCTGTTTTTT
NA	TRBJ1-3	NA	TRBV15	CATSYSEGPHRF	TGTGCCACTTCGTATTCGGAGGGGCCCCACCGTTTT
NA	TRBJ2-3	NA	TRBV27	CASSLRTDSDTQYF	TGTGCCAGCAGTCTCCGGACTGATTCAGATACGCAGTATTTT
NA	TRBJ2-5	NA	TRBV9	CASSVATGQETQYF	TGTGCCAGCAGCGTAGCTACGGGCCAAGAGACCCAGTACTTC
few	TRBJ2-5	NA	TRBV23-1	CASSRSAGFETQYF	TGCGCCAGCAGTCGCTCAGCGGGCTTTGAGACCCAGTACTTC
NA	TRBJ2-5	NA	TRBV10-3	CAISESIDYGKETQYF	TGTGCCATCAGTGAGTCGATAGACTATGGAAAAGAGACCCAGTACTTC
few	TRBJ1-5	NA	TRBV18	CASSPFVQGGQPQHF	TGTGCCAGCTCACCATTCGTCCAGGGCGGCCAGCCCCAGCATTTT
few	TRBJ1-2	TRBD1	TRBV4-3	CASSQGARDSYGYTF	TGCGCCAGCAGCCAAGGGGCCCGGGACAGCTATGGCTACACCTTC
few	TRBJ2-2	NA	TRBV18	CASSSDTGELFF	TGTGCCAGCTCATCGGACACCGGGGAGCTGTTTTTT
NA	TRBJ2-2	NA	TRBV7-2	CASSSRTDSGELFF	TGTGCCAGCAGCTCCCGGACGGACTCCGGGGAGCTGTTTTTT
NA	TRBJ2-1	TRBD2	TRBV7-9	CASPMGGAYNEQFF	TGTGCCAGCCCCATGGGGGGGGCCTACAATGAGCAGTTCTTC
NA	TRBJ2-3	TRBD2	TRBV7-3	CASSPGLTSAFTDTQYF	TGTGCCAGCAGCCCGGGCCTTACTAGCGCTTTCACAGATACGCAGTATTTT
NA	TRBJ2-6	NA	TRBV27	CASSLSGVGANVLTF	TGTGCCAGCAGTCTCTCCGGAGTTGGGGCCAACGTCCTGACTTTC
few	TRBJ1-4	TRBD1	TRBV27	CASSMGQGGEKLFF	TGTGCCAGCAGTATGGGACAGGGAGGGGAAAAACTGTTTTTT
few	TRBJ1-1	NA	TRBV11-2	CASRAGVTEAFF	TGTGCCAGCAGAGCAGGGGTGACTGAAGCTTTCTTT
few	TRBJ2-4	TRBD1	TRBV28	CASSSAGTAKNIQYF	TGTGCCAGCAGTTCTGCCGGGACAGCTAAAAACATTCAGTACTTC
NA	TRBJ2-3	NA	TRBV28	CAATGSRTDTQYF	TGTGCCGCCACAGGGTCACGCACAGATACGCAGTATTTT
few	TRBJ2-7	TRBD1	TRBV7-2	CASSSDRGANEQYF	TGTGCCAGCAGCTCAGACAGGGGAGCAAACGAGCAGTACTTC
few	TRBJ2-5	NA	TRBV29-1	CSVETNSGETQYF	TGCAGCGTGGAGACAAATTCAGGGGAGACCCAGTACTTC
few	TRBJ2-7	NA	TRBV19	CASRSDRGSSYEQYF	TGTGCCAGTAGGAGTGATCGAGGGAGCTCCTACGAGCAGTACTTC
NA	TRBJ2-1	TRBD2	TRBV19	CASSIGDYVYNEQFF	TGTGCCAGTAGTATCGGGGACTACGTCTACAATGAGCAGTTCTTC
NA	TRBJ2-1	TRBD2	TRBV5-1	CASSPSSGMSYNEQFF	TGCGCCAGCAGCCCTAGCAGCGGGATGTCCTACAATGAGCAGTTCTTC
NA	TRBJ1-2	NA	TRBV7-3	CASSSNTDRGGGYTF	TGTGCCAGCAGCTCGAATACGGACCGTGGAGGGGGCTACACCTTC
NA	TRBJ1-2	NA	TRBV4-2	CASSQETAGGGYGYTF	TGTGCCAGCAGCCAAGAGACGGCGGGCGGTGGCTATGGCTACACCTTC
few	TRBJ1-1	NA	TRBV12-5	CASGSTEDTEAFF	TGTGCTAGTGGATCGACAGAGGACACTGAAGCTTTCTTT
few	TRBJ2-1	TRBD2	TRBV5-4	CASSPAGGRADEQFF	TGTGCCAGCAGCCCAGCGGGCGGGAGGGCCGATGAGCAGTTCTTC
few	TRBJ2-7	NA	TRBV19	CASSGQKNYEQYF	TGTGCCAGTAGCGGACAGAAGAACTACGAGCAGTACTTC
NA	TRBJ2-7	TRBD2	TRBV30	CAWSGGLADPYEQYF	TGTGCCTGGAGTGGGGGACTAGCGGACCCCTACGAGCAGTACTTC
few	TRBJ2-7	TRBD2	TRBV29-1	CSVGSGRRYEQYF	TGCAGCGTTGGCAGCGGGAGGAGGTACGAGCAGTACTTC
NA	TRBJ2-1	NA	TRBV28	CASSTPGINNEQFF	TGTGCCAGCAGTACCCCCGGGATTAACAATGAGCAGTTCTTC
NA	TRBJ2-3	TRBD2	TRBV18	CASSPGLAGSTDTQYF	TGTGCCAGCTCGCCGGGACTAGCGGGAAGCACAGATACGCAGTATTTT
once	TRBJ2-7	NA	TRBV5-1	CASSLGMTVADEQYF	TGCGCCAGCAGCTTGGGTATGACAGTCGCCGACGAGCAGTACTTC
few	TRBJ1-1	NA	TRBV5-1	CASSSFTGMNTEAFF	TGCGCCAGCAGCTCCTTCACAGGGATGAACACTGAAGCTTTCTTT